This TCR beta chain was identified in a study of somatic mutations in cytotoxic T cells in rheumatoid arthritis. The assay was immunoSEQ multiplex PCR, and TCRdb's table has in-frame clones only and misses some. The repertoire holds approximately 17,000 clones, with 65% to 85% as singletons. General study points: Rheumatoid arthritis patients showed slight TRBV07 underrepresentation, and this was not adjusted for multiple comparisons.

Comments on this clone: What it binds is unknown.

The V gene's germline CDR1 is LNHDA and CDR2 SQIVND (reference sequence). CDR3 length: 13 amino acids. V was cut by 5 bases and J by 5 bases, with 10 bases left in between. The J gene is TRBJ1-5, the V gene TRBV19; unclear D gene. The sequence came from an adult with rheumatoid arthritis. The sequencing sample was made of CD8+ T cells sorted from blood. The CDR3 sequence: CASSADGDQPQHF. Written as DNA, the CDR3 is TGTGCCAGTAGTGCCGACGGAGATCAGCCCCAGCATTTT. Combining the CDR3 with reference TRBV19 and TRBJ1-5 gives the whole variable domain DGGITQSPKYLFRKEGQNVTLSCEQNLNHDAMYWYRQDPGQGLRLIYYSQIVNDFQKGDIAEGYSVSREKKESFPLTVTSAQKNPTAFYLCASSADGDQPQHFGDGTRLSIL.